This record looks at one T cell receptor (beta chain) sequence and its context. The sample originates from a study of blood T cell repertoires in COVID-19. About the research overall: Researchers got acute and convalescent COVID-19 samples from the United States, Italy and Spain. Sample material is recorded as cDNA or gDNA derived from T cells, B-cell-depleted T cells, or PBMCs.

In the original processing: Using reference gene primer amplification, nucleated cell counts were estimated. Assay: immunoSEQ multiplex PCR; the TCRdb copy retains only in-frame clones and omits some. D and trimming come from the DNA, and the V and J calls and clone size come from that table. The sample yields roughly 280,000 clones, 75% to 90% seen once. This receptor was taken from a woman between 50 and 59 years old who had recovered from COVID-19. The sequenced material came from peripheral blood.

The CDR3 DNA reads as TGTGCCAGCAGCGTAGTCCCCCGCCCGCGGGCAGGGGGGAGCTCCTACAATGAGCAGTTCTTC. This encodes CASSVVPRPRAGGSSYNEQFF. The chain uses TRBV9 and TRBJ2-1, with a possible D match to TRBD1 (7 bases). The CDR3 covers 21 residues. Deletions cut 0 bases from V and 0 bases from J, with 25 bases between. Looked up from germline, CDR1 is SGDLS and CDR2 is YYNGEE.